This T cell receptor (beta chain) comes out of a study of T cell responses to AZD1222 COVID-19 vaccine. The data were produced by immunoSEQ multiplex PCR, yet TCRdb's version contains in-frame clones alone and is incomplete. The sample lists over 150,000 clones; 90% to 95% were seen once. Study-level results: Recipients of two AZD1222 doses showed rising Spike-specific TCR breadth and depth. Samples come after the peak T cell response, not at day 14. Donors, mostly white British, included more females; clonal diversity was possibly underestimated. There were vaccine-associated CD4 TCRs across spike, dominant at 160-218 and 743-854.

In the case of this clone: Antigen unknown.

Specimen: peripheral blood, collected on day 0 of MenACWY control vaccination. This clonotype originated in an adult in good health.

The CDR3 spells CASSSGTGGMSNEKLFF. For the CDR3, the DNA is TGCGCCAGCAGCTCCGGGACAGGGGGCATGTCTAATGAAAAACTGTTTTTT. The chain has TRBV5-1 and TRBJ1-4, with 12 nucleotides matching TRBD1. CDR1 SGHRS and CDR2 YFSETQ come from the germline V gene. After removal of 3 bases from V and 3 bases from J, the junction contained 6 bases not matched to a gene. The CDR3 is made up of 17 amino acids.